This passage covers 25 T cell receptor beta chains from one sample sequenced in a study of T-cell reconstitution after alpha-beta-depleted transplantation in children. Researchers prepared the TCRbeta library using unique molecular identifiers, the study reports. TCRdb recomputed calls from the PCR reads with MiXCR, one row per CDR3 protein. The table includes 440,000 or so distinct CDR3 sequences, about 11% detected once. The starting material was PBMCs from the stem cell graft donor, obtained from the stem cell graft. The source is a human donor who donated a stem cell graft to a child with acute myeloid leukemia.

The chain combines TRBV15 with TRBJ1-1, with a possible D match to TRBD1 (6 bases). The CDR3 sequence is 15 residues long. Trimming removed 4 bases from V and 0 bases from J, with 12 bases in between. Germline CDR1 LNHNV, CDR2 YYDKDF (reference sequence). The CDR3 is CATSTRDILNTEAFF. The CDR3 DNA reads TGTGCCACCAGCACGAGGGACATCTTGAACACTGAAGCTTTCTTT.

V gene TRBV12-3 or TRBV12-4 combines with J gene TRBJ2-7; D is ambiguous. V lost 9 bases and J 2 bases, leaving 11 bases between the germline ends. The CDR3 has 12 residues. CDR3 DNA sequence: TGTGCCAGTGGAGCGAGCACCTACGAGCAGTACTTC. Translated: CASGASTYEQYF.

This clonotype was recorded at least ten times. This rearrangement joins TRBV5-1 to TRBJ2-3, with 9 bases lining up with TRBD2. CDR3 size: 17 residues. Per germline, CDR1 SGHRS and CDR2 YFSETQ. V gave up 0 bases and J gave up 4 bases; unmatched junction bases: 9. Here the CDR3 reads CASSLGGLARRADTQYF. DNA for the CDR3: TGCGCCAGCAGCTTGGGAGGACTAGCGAGAAGAGCAGATACGCAGTATTTT.

The chain links TRBV12-3 or TRBV12-4 to TRBJ1-1; D may be TRBD1 (5 bases). This CDR3 has 14 residues. Trimming shortened V by 7 bases and J by 5 bases, and 17 bases separated the two germline ends. The CDR3 reads CASTSLRRGTEAFF. CDR3 nucleotide sequence: TGTGCCAGCACCTCGCTCCGACGGGGGACTGAAGCTTTCTTT.

This clonotype was counted ten times or more. The chain employs TRBV20-1 and TRBJ2-1; D is possibly TRBD1 (6 bases). The CDR3 sequence is 13 residues long. The germline CDR1 and CDR2 sequences are DFQATT and SNEGSKA (reference sequence). The V end was cut by 6 bases, the J end by 5 bases, with 14 bases between. In DNA form, the CDR3 reads TGCAGTGCGGATCGGGACAAAAACAATGAGCAGTTCTTC. This encodes CSADRDKNNEQFF.

This clonotype was detected ten times or more. The gene calls are TRBV10-3 and TRBJ1-5; D might be TRBD1 (5 bases). Germline CDR1 and CDR2: ENHRY and SYGVKD. This CDR3 contains 14 residues. The germline V and J ends were trimmed by 6 bases and 4 bases, with 13 bases remaining between them. The CDR3, as DNA: TGTGCCATCAGGGGCTCCGGGGGGAATCAGCCCCAGCATTTT. It specifies CAIRGSGGNQPQHF.

There are a few counts of this clonotype. The V call is TRBV20-1, the J call TRBJ2-3; D gene uncertain. Trimming left V 6 bases short and J 4 bases short, with 11 bases between. The germline gives CDR1 DFQATT, CDR2 SNEGSKA (reference sequence). The CDR3 spans 12 residues. The CDR3 DNA sequence: TGCAGTGCCGCTCAAACTGCAGATACGCAGTATTTT. Amino acid sequence: CSAAQTADTQYF.

This clonotype turned up a few times. The CDR3 spells CASSFFSGATGQFF. In DNA form, the CDR3 reads TGTGCCAGCAGTTTTTTTTCGGGGGCGACAGGGCAGTTCTTC. The chain combines TRBV12-3 or TRBV12-4 with TRBJ2-1; tentatively, D is TRBD1 or TRBD2 (6 bases each). This CDR3 is 14 amino acids long. Trimming removed 3 bases from V and 12 bases from J, with 18 bases in between.

This chain uses TRBV3-1 with TRBJ2-3; 8 nucleotides match TRBD2. Per the germline V gene, CDR1 is LGHDT and CDR2 is YNNKEL (reference sequence). The CDR3 totals 15 residues. V was clipped by 3 bases and J by 5 bases; unmatched bases: 7. The CDR3 sequence: CASSHQAGAVDTQYF. The CDR3 nucleotides are TGTGCCAGCAGCCATCAAGCGGGAGCGGTAGATACGCAGTATTTT.

The genes are TRBV29-1 and TRBJ2-3; D is unclear. CDR3 length: 12 residues. V lost 3 bases and J lost 2, with 6 bases in between. From germline, CDR1 is SQVTM and CDR2 ANQGSEA. This CDR3 is CSVEVVTDTQYF. CDR3 DNA: TGCAGCGTTGAGGTCGTCACAGATACGCAGTATTTT.

This clonotype occurred a few times. The V call is TRBV5-1, the J call TRBJ2-1; 9 nucleotides match TRBD2. The CDR3 has 16 residues. Per germline, CDR1 SGHRS and CDR2 YFSETQ. Trimming cost V 4 bases and J 4 bases; bases outside gene matches: 9. CDR3 amino acids: CASSPALAGIYNEQFF. The CDR3 DNA is TGCGCCAGCAGCCCCGCTCTAGCGGGGATATACAATGAGCAGTTCTTC. Full variable domain (rest looked up from reference TRBV5-1 and TRBJ2-1): KAGVTQTPRYLIKTRGQQVTLSCSPISGHRSVSWYQQTPGQGLQFLFEYFSETQRNKGNFPGRFSGRQFSNSRSEMNVSTLELGDSALYLCASSPALAGIYNEQFFGPGTRLTVL.

This chain joins TRBV6-1 and TRBJ2-2; D remains ambiguous. CDR3 length: 15 amino acids. Germline CDR1 and CDR2: MNHNS and SASEGT. The V end lost 6 bases, the J end lost 1 base, and 12 bases lay between the germline ends. This CDR3 is CASSQVGENTGELFF. The CDR3 DNA is TGTGCCAGCAGCCAAGTCGGCGAGAACACCGGGGAGCTGTTTTTT.

This clonotype was counted ten times or more. The J gene is TRBJ2-3, the V gene TRBV11-2; D assignment may be TRBD1 or TRBD2 (5 bases each). This CDR3 comprises 16 residues. Germline CDR1 and CDR2: SGHAT and FQNNGV. V was shortened by 7 bases and J by 10 bases, with 27 bases between the two germline ends. The CDR3, as DNA: TGTGCCAGCACTCCCGGGGCCCCCTTCCTCATTAGTCCGCAGTATTTT. This codes for CASTPGAPFLISPQYF. The whole variable domain, remainder taken from reference TRBV11-2 and TRBJ2-3, is EAGVAQSPRYKIIEKRQSVAFWCNPISGHATLYWYQQILGQGPKLLIQFQNNGVVDDSQLPKDRFSAERLKGVDSTLKIQPAKLEDSAVYLCASTPGAPFLISPQYFGPGTRLTVL.

This clonotype was counted at least ten times. The chain has TRBV27 and TRBJ2-3; 10 nucleotides match TRBD2. The trim removed 10 bases at V and 0 bases at J, leaving 10 bases unmatched. Germline CDR1 is MNHEY and CDR2 is SMNVEV (reference sequence). The CDR3 loop spans 16 amino acids. The DNA of the CDR3 is TGTGCCACCTCCTATAGCGGGGGGCCTAGCACAGATACGCAGTATTTT. As protein: CATSYSGGPSTDTQYF.

This sequence joins TRBV7-9 and TRBJ2-7; D call uncertain. Germline CDR1 and CDR2: SEHNR and FQNEAQ (reference sequence). The CDR3 extends over 12 amino acids. The V end was cut by 2 bases, the J end by 5 bases, with 7 bases between. In DNA, the CDR3 is TGTGCCAGCAGCTTAATTTCGGACGAGCAGTACTTC. Residues: CASSLISDEQYF.

The chain links TRBV7-2 to TRBJ1-6; D gene unclear. CDR1 is SGHTA, CDR2 FQGNSA, per germline. The V end lost 5 bases, the J end lost 9 bases, and 20 bases lay between the germline ends. There are 16 residues in the CDR3. CDR3 sequence (DNA): TGTGCCAGCAGCCCCCGACACGGTTGGGGAGTTTCACCCCTCCACTTT. This sequence encodes CASSPRHGWGVSPLHF. The variable domain in full, completed from reference TRBV7-2 and TRBJ1-6, reads GAGVSQSPSNKVTEKGKDVELRCDPISGHTALYWYRQSLGQGLEFLIYFQGNSAPDKSGLPSDRFSAERTGGSVSTLTIQRTQQEDSAVYLCASSPRHGWGVSPLHFGNGTRLTVT.

This clonotype was observed at least ten times. The genes are TRBV27 and TRBJ1-2, with TRBD1 matching over 11 bases. J gave up 9 bases and V 5 bases, and 5 bases lay outside the gene matches. The CDR3 runs to 13 residues. Germline CDR1 and CDR2: MNHEY and SMNVEV (reference sequence). The CDR3: CASSPGQGGSYTF. DNA of the CDR3: TGTGCCAGCAGTCCGGGACAGGGGGGGAGCTACACCTTC.

This clonotype was recorded at least ten times. V gene TRBV5-8 combines with J gene TRBJ2-5; D call uncertain. The CDR3 loop spans 14 amino acids. Germline V gene data show CDR1 as SGHTS and CDR2 as YDEGEE. Trimming took off 2 bases at V and 5 bases at J, with 13 bases between the two ends. CDR3 sequence (DNA): TGTGCCAGCAGCTTTAATCTCGGGTATGAGACCCAGTACTTC. Its translation: CASSFNLGYETQYF.

The chain combines TRBV7-6 with TRBJ1-4, with 7 bases lining up with TRBD1. The CDR3 loop spans 16 amino acids. V was pared by 1 base and J by 6 bases, with 8 bases of the junction left unmatched. Per germline, CDR1 SGHVS and CDR2 FNYEAQ. This chain's CDR3 is CASSLVKTGRDEKLFF. In DNA, the CDR3 is TGTGCCAGCAGCTTAGTCAAGACAGGGCGGGATGAAAAACTGTTTTTT.

The gene calls are TRBV6-5 and TRBJ1-1; D possibly corresponds to TRBD1 (6 bases). The V end lost 0 bases, the J end lost 6 bases, and 11 bases lay between the germline ends. This CDR3 contains 14 residues. From germline, CDR1 is MNHEY and CDR2 SVGAGI. The DNA of the CDR3 is TGTGCCAGCAGTTACTCTGGGGGCGGACCTGAAGCTTTCTTT. As protein: CASSYSGGGPEAFF.

The gene calls are TRBV19 and TRBJ1-5; 9 positions match TRBD1. After removal of 5 bases from V and 9 bases from J, the junction contained 14 bases not matched to a gene. The CDR3 is 16 amino acids. Germline V gene data show CDR1 as LNHDA and CDR2 as SQIVND (reference sequence). This chain's CDR3 is CASSAIPQGAQGPQHF. The CDR3 coding sequence is TGTGCCAGTAGTGCGATCCCACAGGGGGCCCAGGGGCCCCAGCATTTT.

The J gene is TRBJ2-7, the V gene TRBV7-2; D perhaps matches TRBD1 (6 bases). Germline V lookup: CDR1 SGHTA, CDR2 FQGNSA. V was clipped by 6 bases and J by 0 bases, with 15 bases between them. The CDR3 length is 15 residues. The chain's CDR3 is CASSLGAGSSYEQYF. In DNA form, the CDR3 reads TGTGCCAGCAGTTTGGGGGCAGGGAGCTCCTACGAGCAGTACTTC.

The V gene is TRBV7-2, the J gene TRBJ2-3; 8 bases align to TRBD1. This CDR3 has 12 amino acids. V was clipped by 4 bases and J by 8 bases; unmatched bases: 2. Germline CDR1 is SGHTA and CDR2 is FQGNSA. DNA of the CDR3: TGTGCCAGCAGCTCTGGACAGGGTACGCAGTATTTT. This encodes CASSSGQGTQYF.

This clonotype has just a few counts. The CDR3 bases are TGCGCCAGCAGCTTGATGGGGCCCCCTGGGGCCACTGAAGCTTTCTTT. Amino acids: CASSLMGPPGATEAFF. V gene TRBV5-1 combines with J gene TRBJ1-1; maybe TRBD1 (5 bases). The V gene lost 1 base and the J gene lost 4 bases, with 17 bases spanning the gap. CDR3 length: 16 residues. The germline gives CDR1 SGHRS, CDR2 YFSETQ.

This chain uses TRBV12-3 or TRBV12-4 with TRBJ1-2; D perhaps matches TRBD1 (6 bases). Trimming took 6 bases from V and 2 from J, leaving 13 bases between them. The CDR3 spans 14 residues. The CDR3 DNA reads as TGTGCCAGCAGACCGGACAGCCGGAACTATGGCTACACCTTC. Its translation: CASRPDSRNYGYTF.